Given below is one T cell receptor (beta chain) in context. V lost 2 bases to trimming and J lost 8 bases, with 12 bases between them. The germline V gene has CDR1 SEHNR and CDR2 FQNEAQ (reference sequence). This CDR3 has 13 amino acids. The entry originates in a study of blood T cell repertoires in COVID-19. The overall study: Donors in the United States, Italy and Spain gave samples during acute or convalescent COVID-19. In each case, the material was cDNA or gDNA derived from T cells, B-cell-depleted T cells, or PBMCs.

TCRdb's copy holds only in-frame clones and misses some; the assay was immunoSEQ multiplex PCR. The sample holds about 360,000 clones, around four fifths seen once. This clonotype was sampled from a man aged 30 to 45 with active or convalescent COVID-19. Source material: peripheral blood. The chain couples TRBV7-9 to TRBJ1-2; TRBD1 is a possible D gene (5 bases). CDR3 bases: TGTGCCAGCAGCTTATCGGGGGTAGAGGGCTACACCTTC. Residues: CASSLSGVEGYTF.